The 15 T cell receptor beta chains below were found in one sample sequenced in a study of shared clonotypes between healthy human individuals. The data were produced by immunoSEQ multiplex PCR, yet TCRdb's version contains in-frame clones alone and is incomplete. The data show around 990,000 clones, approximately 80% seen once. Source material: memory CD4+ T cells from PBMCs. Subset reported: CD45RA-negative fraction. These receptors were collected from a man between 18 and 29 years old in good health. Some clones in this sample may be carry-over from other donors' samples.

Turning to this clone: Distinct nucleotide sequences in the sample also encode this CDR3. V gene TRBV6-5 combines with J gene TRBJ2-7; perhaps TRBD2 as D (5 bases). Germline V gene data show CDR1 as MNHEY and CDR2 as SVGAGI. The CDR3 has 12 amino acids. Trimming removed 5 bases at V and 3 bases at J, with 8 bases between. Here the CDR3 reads CASSGRGYEQYF. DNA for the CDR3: TGTGCCAGCAGTGGACGGGGCTACGAGCAGTACTTC.

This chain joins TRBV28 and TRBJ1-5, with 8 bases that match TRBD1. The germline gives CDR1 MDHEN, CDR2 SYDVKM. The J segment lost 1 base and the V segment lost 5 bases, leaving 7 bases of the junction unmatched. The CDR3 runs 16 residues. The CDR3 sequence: CASSAQGVRSNQPQHF. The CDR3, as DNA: TGTGCCAGCAGTGCACAGGGGGTTCGAAGCAATCAGCCCCAGCATTTT.

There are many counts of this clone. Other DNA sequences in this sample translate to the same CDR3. The CDR3 region is CASSPGDYGYTF. The CDR3 DNA follows: TGTGCCAGCAGCCCTGGCGACTATGGCTACACCTTC. This chain joins TRBV5-6 and TRBJ1-2; D gene uncertain. This CDR3 has 12 residues. CDR1 is SGHDT, CDR2 YYEEEE, per germline. Deletions cut 4 bases from V and 3 bases from J, with 7 bases between.

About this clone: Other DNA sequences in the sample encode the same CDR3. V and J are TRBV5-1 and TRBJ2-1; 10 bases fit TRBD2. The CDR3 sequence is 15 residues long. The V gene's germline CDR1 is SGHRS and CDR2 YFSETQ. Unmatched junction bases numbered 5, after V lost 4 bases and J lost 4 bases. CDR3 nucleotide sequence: TGCGCCAGCAGCCTGACTAGCGGGCTTTACAATGAGCAGTTCTTC. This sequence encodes CASSLTSGLYNEQFF.

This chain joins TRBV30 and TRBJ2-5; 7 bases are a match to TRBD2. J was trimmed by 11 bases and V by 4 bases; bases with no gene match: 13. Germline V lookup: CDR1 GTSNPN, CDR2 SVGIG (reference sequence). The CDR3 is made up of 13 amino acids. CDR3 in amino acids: CAWKGRREIEQYF. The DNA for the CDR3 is TGTGCCTGGAAGGGTAGGCGGGAGATAGAGCAGTACTTC.

Here the CDR3 reads CASSSSGRAGETQYF. CDR3 DNA: TGTGCCAGCAGCTCCAGCGGGAGGGCAGGAGAGACCCAGTACTTC. The chain uses TRBV7-9 and TRBJ2-5; the match to TRBD2 covers 10 bases. The ends lost 4 bases at V and 4 bases at J; junction bases unmatched: 6. Germline assignment: CDR1 SEHNR and CDR2 FQNEAQ (reference sequence). This CDR3 region has 15 residues.

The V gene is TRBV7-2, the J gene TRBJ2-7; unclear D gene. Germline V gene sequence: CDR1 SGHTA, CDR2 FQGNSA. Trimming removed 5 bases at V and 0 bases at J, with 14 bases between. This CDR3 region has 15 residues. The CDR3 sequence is CASSRTTGLSYEQYF. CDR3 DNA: TGTGCCAGCAGCCGTACGACGGGCCTCTCCTACGAGCAGTACTTC.

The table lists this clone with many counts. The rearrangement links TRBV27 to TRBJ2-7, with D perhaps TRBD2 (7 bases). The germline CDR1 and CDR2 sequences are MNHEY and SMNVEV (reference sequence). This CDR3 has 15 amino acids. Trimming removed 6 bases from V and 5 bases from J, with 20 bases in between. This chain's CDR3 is CASSRGAGGFHEQYF. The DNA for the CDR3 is TGTGCCAGCAGCCGGGGGGCCGGGGGATTCCACGAGCAGTACTTC.

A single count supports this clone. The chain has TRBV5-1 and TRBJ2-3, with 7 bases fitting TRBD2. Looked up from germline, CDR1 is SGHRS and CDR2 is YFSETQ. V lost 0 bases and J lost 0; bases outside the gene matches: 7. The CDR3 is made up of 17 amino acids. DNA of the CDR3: TGCGCCAGCAGCTTGGCCCCTAGCGGCCTTAGCACAGATACGCAGTATTTT. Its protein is CASSLAPSGLSTDTQYF.

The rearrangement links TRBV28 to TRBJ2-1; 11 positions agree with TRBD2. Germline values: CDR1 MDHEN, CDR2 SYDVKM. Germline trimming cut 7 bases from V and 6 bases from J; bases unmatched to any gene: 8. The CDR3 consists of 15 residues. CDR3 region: CASTIAGGPGNEQFF. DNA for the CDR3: TGTGCCAGCACCATAGCGGGAGGGCCGGGCAATGAGCAGTTCTTC.

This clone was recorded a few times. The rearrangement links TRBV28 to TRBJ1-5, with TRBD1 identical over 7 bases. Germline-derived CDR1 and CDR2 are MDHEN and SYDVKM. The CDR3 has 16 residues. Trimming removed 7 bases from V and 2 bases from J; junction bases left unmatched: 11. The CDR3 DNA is TGTGCCAGCATTGTAAACAGGGGCGGCGGCAATCAGCCCCAGCATTTT. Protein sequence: CASIVNRGGGNQPQHF.

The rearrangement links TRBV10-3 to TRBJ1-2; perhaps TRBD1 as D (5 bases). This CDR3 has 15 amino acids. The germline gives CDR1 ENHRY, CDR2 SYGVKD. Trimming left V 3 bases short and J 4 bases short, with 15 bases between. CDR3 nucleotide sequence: TGTGCCATCAGTGATTTCAGGGAAAACAGCTATGGCTACACCTTC. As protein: CAISDFRENSYGYTF.

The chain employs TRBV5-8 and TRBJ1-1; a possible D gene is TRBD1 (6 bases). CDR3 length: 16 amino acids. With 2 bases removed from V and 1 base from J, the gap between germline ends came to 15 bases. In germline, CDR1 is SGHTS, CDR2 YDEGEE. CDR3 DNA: TGTGCCAGCAGCTTTCTCCCAGGGGATGGGAACACTGAAGCTTTCTTT. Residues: CASSFLPGDGNTEAFF.

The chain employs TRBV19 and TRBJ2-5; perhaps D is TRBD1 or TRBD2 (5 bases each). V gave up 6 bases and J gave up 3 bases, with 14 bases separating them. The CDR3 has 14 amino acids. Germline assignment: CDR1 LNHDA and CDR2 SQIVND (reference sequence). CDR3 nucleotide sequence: TGTGCCAGTAGCATATTAGGGACCGAAGAGACCCAGTACTTC. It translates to CASSILGTEETQYF.

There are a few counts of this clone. The CDR3 DNA sequence: TGTGCCAGCAGTGAAGCGCTTCCTGAGACCCAGTACTTC. Protein sequence: CASSEALPETQYF. The chain couples TRBV6-1 to TRBJ2-5; D unclear. This CDR3 comprises 13 residues. Trimming pared 0 bases from V and 5 bases from J, leaving 7 bases between. The germline V gene has CDR1 MNHNS and CDR2 SASEGT.